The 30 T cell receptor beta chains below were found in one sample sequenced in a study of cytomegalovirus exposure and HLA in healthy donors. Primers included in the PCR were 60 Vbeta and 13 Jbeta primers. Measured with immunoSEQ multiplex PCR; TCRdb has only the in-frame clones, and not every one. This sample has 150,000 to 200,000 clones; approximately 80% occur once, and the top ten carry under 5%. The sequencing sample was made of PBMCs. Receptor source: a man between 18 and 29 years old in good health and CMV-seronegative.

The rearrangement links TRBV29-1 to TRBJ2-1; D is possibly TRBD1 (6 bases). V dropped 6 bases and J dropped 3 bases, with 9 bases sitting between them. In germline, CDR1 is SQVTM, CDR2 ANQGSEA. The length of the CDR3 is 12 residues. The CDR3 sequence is CSVRQDYNEQFF. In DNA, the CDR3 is TGCAGCGTACGACAGGACTACAATGAGCAGTTCTTC.

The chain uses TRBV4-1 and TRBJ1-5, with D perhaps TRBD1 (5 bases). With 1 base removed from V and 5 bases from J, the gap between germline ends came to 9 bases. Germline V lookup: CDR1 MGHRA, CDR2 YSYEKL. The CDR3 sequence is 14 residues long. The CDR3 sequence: CASSQAAGYQPQHF. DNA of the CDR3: TGCGCCAGCAGCCAAGCGGCAGGGTATCAGCCCCAGCATTTT.

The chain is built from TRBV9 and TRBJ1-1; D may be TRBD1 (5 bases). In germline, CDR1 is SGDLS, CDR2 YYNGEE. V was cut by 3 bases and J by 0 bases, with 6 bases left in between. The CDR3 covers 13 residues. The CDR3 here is CASSAGVNTEAFF. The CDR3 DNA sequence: TGTGCCAGCAGCGCGGGGGTGAACACTGAAGCTTTCTTT. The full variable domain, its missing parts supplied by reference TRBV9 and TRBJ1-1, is DSGVTQTPKHLITATGQRVTLRCSPRSGDLSVYWYQQSLDQGLQFLIQYYNGEERAKGNILERFSAQQFPDLHSELNLSSLELGDSALYFCASSAGVNTEAFFGQGTRLTVV.

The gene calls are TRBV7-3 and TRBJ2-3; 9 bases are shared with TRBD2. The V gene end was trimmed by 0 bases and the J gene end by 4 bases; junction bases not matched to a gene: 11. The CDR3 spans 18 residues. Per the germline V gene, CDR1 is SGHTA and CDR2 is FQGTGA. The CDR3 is CASSLTSMAGGPSDTQYF. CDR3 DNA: TGTGCCAGCAGCTTAACGTCGATGGCGGGAGGGCCCTCAGATACGCAGTATTTT.

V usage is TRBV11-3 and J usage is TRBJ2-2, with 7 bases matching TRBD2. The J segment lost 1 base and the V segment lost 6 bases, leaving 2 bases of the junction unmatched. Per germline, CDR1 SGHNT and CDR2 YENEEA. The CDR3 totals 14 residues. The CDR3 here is CASRERENTGELFF. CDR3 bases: TGTGCCAGCAGGGAGCGGGAGAACACCGGGGAGCTGTTTTTT.

CDR3 loop: CASSLEVSTDTQYF. The CDR3 DNA follows: TGTGCCAGCAGTTTAGAGGTTAGCACAGATACGCAGTATTTT. The genes are TRBV28 and TRBJ2-3; the D is unclear. In germline, CDR1 is MDHEN, CDR2 SYDVKM. CDR3 length: 14 residues. Trimming took off 2 bases at V and 0 bases at J, with 6 bases between the two ends.

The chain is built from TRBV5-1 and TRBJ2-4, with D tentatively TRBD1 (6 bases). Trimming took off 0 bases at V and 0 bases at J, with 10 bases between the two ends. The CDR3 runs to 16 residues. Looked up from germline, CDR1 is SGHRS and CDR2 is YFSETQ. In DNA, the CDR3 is TGCGCCAGCAGCTTGGACAGGGCGGGAGCCAAAAACATTCAGTACTTC. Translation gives CASSLDRAGAKNIQYF.

This CDR3 is CASSRLAGDPNEQFF. As DNA, the CDR3 is TGTGCCAGCAGCCGCCTAGCGGGAGACCCCAATGAGCAGTTCTTC. The chain has TRBV4-2 and TRBJ2-1; TRBD2 agrees at 10 bases. J gave up 6 bases and V 4 bases, and 6 bases lay outside the gene matches. Germline CDR1 LGHNA, CDR2 YNFKEQ. The length of the CDR3 is 15 residues.

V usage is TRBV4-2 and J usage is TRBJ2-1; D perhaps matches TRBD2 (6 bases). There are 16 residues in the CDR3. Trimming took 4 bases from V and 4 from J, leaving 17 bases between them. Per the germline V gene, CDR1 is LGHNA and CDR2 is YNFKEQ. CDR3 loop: CASSRTSTRTYNEQFF. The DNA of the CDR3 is TGTGCCAGCAGCCGCACTAGCACGAGGACTTACAATGAGCAGTTCTTC.

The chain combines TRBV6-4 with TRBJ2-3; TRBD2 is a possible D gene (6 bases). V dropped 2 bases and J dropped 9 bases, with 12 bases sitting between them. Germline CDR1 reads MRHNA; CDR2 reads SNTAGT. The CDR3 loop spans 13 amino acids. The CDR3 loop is CASSDRNRGTQYF. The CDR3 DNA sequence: TGTGCCAGCAGTGACCGGAATCGGGGGACGCAGTATTTT.

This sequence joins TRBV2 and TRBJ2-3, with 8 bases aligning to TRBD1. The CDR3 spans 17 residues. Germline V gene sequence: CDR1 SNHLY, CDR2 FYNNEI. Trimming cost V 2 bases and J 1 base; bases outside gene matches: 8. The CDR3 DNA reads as TGTGCCAGCAGTGAAACTAGAACAGGGGGTGGCACAGATACGCAGTATTTT. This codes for CASSETRTGGGTDTQYF. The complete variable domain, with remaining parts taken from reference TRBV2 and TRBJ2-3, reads EPEVTQTPSHQVTQMGQEVILRCVPISNHLYFYWYRQILGQKVEFLVSFYNNEISEKSEIFDDQFSVERPDGSNFTLKIRSTKLEDSAMYFCASSETRTGGGTDTQYFGPGTRLTVL.

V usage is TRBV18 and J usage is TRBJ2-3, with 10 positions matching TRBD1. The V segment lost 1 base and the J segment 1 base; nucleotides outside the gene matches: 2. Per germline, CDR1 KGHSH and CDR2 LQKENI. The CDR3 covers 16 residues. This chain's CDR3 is CASSPQGTGGTDTQYF. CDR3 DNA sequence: TGTGCCAGCTCACCACAAGGGACAGGGGGCACAGATACGCAGTATTTT. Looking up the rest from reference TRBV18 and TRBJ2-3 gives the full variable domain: NAGVMQNPRHLVRRRGQEARLRCSPMKGHSHVYWYRQLPEEGLKFMVYLQKENIIDESGMPKERFSAEFPKEGPSILRIQQVVRGDSAAYFCASSPQGTGGTDTQYFGPGTRLTVL.

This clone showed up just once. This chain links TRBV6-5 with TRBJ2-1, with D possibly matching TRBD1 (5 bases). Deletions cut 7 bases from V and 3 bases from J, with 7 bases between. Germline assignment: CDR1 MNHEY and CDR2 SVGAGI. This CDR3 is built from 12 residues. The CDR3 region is CASIGDYNEQFF. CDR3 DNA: TGTGCCAGCATAGGGGACTACAATGAGCAGTTCTTC.

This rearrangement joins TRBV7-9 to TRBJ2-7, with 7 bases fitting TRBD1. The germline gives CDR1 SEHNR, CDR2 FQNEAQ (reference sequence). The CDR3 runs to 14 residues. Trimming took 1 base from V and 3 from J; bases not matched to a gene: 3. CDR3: CASSLDTGDYEQYF. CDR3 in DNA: TGTGCCAGCAGCTTAGACACAGGGGACTACGAGCAGTACTTC.

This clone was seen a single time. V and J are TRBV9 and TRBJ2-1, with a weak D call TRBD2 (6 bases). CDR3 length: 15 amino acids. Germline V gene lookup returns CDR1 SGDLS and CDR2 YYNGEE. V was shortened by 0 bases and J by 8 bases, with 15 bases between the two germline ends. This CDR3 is CASSVEGGSWDEQFF. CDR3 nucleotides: TGTGCCAGCAGCGTAGAGGGAGGCAGTTGGGATGAGCAGTTCTTC.

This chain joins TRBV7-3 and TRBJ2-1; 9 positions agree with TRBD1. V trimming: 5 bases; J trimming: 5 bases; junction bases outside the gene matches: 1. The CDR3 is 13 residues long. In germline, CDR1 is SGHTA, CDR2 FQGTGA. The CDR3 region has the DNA TGTGCCAGCAGCCGGGACAGGGACAATGAGCAGTTCTTC. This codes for CASSRDRDNEQFF.

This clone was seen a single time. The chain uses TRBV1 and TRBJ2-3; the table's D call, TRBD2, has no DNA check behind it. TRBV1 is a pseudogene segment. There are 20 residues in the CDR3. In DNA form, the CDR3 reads TGCACCAGCAGCCAAGATCAGAGGGCTAGCGGGAGAGACCGCACAGATACGCAGTATTTT. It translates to CTSSQDQRASGRDRTDTQYF.

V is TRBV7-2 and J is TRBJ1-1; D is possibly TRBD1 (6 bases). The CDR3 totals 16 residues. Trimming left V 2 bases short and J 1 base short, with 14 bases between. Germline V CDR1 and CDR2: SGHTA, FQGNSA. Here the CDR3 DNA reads TGTGCCAGCAGCTTATTGCCCGACAGGAGGAACACTGAAGCTTTCTTT. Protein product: CASSLLPDRRNTEAFF.

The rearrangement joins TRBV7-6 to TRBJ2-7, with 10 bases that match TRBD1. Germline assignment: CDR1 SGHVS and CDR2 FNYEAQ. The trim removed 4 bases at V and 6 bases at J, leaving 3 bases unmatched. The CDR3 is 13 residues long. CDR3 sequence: CASSYDRGLEQYF. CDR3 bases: TGTGCCAGCAGCTATGACAGGGGGCTCGAGCAGTACTTC.

The CDR3 spells CASSHSMGSAGELFF. The CDR3 nucleotides are TGTGCCAGCAGCCATAGTATGGGGAGTGCCGGGGAGCTGTTTTTT. This chain connects TRBV7-9 to TRBJ2-2; perhaps TRBD2 as D (5 bases). Germline CDR1 reads SEHNR; CDR2 reads FQNEAQ (reference sequence). The length of the CDR3 is 15 residues. The V gene lost 5 bases and the J gene lost 6 bases, with 16 bases spanning the gap.

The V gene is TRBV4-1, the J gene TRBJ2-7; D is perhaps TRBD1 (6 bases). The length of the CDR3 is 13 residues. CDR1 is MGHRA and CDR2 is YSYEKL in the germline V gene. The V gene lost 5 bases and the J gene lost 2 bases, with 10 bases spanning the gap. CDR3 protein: CASSVNRAYEQYF. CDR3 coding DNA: TGCGCCAGCAGCGTAAACAGGGCCTACGAGCAGTACTTC.

CDR3 region: CASSLAAIYNEQFF. In DNA, the CDR3 is TGTGCCAGCAGCTTAGCGGCAATCTACAATGAGCAGTTCTTC. The rearrangement uses TRBV7-9 and TRBJ2-1; D remains ambiguous. The CDR3 length is 14 residues. V lost 0 bases to trimming and J lost 3 bases, with 6 bases between them. CDR1 and CDR2 (germline): SEHNR, FQNEAQ (reference sequence).

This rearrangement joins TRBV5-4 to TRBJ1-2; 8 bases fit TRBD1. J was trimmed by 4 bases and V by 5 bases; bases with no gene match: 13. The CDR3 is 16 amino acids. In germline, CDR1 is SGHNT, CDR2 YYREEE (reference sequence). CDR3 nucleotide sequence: TGTGCCAGCAGTAAGGCCGCCGGGACAGGCACCTATGGCTACACCTTC. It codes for CASSKAAGTGTYGYTF.

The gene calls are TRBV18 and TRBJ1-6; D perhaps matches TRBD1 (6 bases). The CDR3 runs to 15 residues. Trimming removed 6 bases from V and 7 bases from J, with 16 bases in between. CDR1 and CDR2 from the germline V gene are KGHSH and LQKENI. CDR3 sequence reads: CASSPTGSLNSPLHF. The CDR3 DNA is TGTGCCAGCTCCCCGACAGGAAGCCTCAATTCACCCCTCCACTTT.

The CDR3 loop is CASTHTGSYEQYF. For the CDR3, the DNA is TGTGCCAGCACCCACACGGGATCCTACGAGCAGTACTTC. The chain employs TRBV6-1 and TRBJ2-7; D might be TRBD2 (5 bases). CDR3 length: 13 residues. Germline V gives CDR1 MNHNS, CDR2 SASEGT. V was cut by 7 bases and J by 1 base, with 11 bases left in between.

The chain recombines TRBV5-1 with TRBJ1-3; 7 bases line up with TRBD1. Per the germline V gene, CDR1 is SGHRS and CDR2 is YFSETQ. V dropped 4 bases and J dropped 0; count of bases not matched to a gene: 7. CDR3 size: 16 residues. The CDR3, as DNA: TGCGCCAGCAGCAAACAGGGGACTTTCTCTGGAAACACCATATATTTT. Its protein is CASSKQGTFSGNTIYF.

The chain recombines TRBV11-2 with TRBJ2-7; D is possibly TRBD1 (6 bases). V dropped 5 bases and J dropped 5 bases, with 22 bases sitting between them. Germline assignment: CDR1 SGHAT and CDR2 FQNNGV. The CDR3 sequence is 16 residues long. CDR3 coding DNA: TGTGCCAGCAGCCAACCCCGTGGCAGGGGTAGAAACGAGCAGTACTTC. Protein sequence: CASSQPRGRGRNEQYF.

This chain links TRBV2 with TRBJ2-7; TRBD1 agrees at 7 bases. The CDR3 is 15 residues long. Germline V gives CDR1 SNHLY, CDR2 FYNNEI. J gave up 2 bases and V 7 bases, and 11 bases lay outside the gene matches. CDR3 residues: CASTSGTVRTYEQYF. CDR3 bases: TGTGCCAGCACTTCCGGGACAGTTCGAACCTACGAGCAGTACTTC.

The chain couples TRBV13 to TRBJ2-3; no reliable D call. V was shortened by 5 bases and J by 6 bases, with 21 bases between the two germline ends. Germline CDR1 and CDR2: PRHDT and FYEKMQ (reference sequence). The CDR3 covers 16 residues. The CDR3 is CASSPLLDSNGDTQYF. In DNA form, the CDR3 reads TGTGCCAGCAGCCCACTCCTAGACTCCAACGGGGATACGCAGTATTTT.

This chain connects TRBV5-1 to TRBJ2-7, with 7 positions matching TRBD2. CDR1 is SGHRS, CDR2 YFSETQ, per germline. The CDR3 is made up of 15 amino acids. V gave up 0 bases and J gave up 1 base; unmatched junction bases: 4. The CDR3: CASSLAGGLSYEQYF. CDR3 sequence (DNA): TGCGCCAGCAGCTTGGCGGGAGGTTTATCCTACGAGCAGTACTTC.